One and the same sample provided the 20 T cell receptor beta chains below, sequenced in a study of T cell changes during pregnancy in multiple sclerosis. Method: immunoSEQ multiplex PCR; TCRdb's copy keeps in-frame clones and lacks some. The sample records some 80,000 clones, just over 90% being singletons. The specimen comprised peripheral blood, sampled before pregnancy. The receptors here all came from a female donor with multiple sclerosis, enrolled in a pregnancy study.

The chain recombines TRBV7-8 with TRBJ2-7; 8 bases line up with TRBD2. Trimming at V came to 5 bases and at J to 6 bases, leaving 15 bases not matched to a gene. The CDR3 contains 16 residues. Germline assignment: CDR1 SGHVS and CDR2 FQNEAQ. CDR3 amino acids: CASSRATSAIRSEQYF. CDR3 in DNA: TGTGCCAGCAGCCGTGCGACTAGCGCCATTCGGAGCGAGCAGTACTTC.

This clone appeared a few times. The chain combines TRBV9 with TRBJ2-1; 10 nucleotides match TRBD2. The CDR3 loop spans 17 amino acids. CDR1 SGDLS and CDR2 YYNGEE come from the germline V gene. V dropped 0 bases and J dropped 8; count of bases not matched to a gene: 11. DNA for the CDR3: TGTGCCAGCAGCGTAGGAGGGCTAGCGGGAGTGATAGATGAGCAGTTCTTC. Translating gives CASSVGGLAGVIDEQFF.

In this sample, this clone turned up a few times. The genes are TRBV6-1 and TRBJ2-7, with D maybe TRBD2 (6 bases). Germline V gives CDR1 MNHNS, CDR2 SASEGT. V lost 6 bases and J lost 3, with 18 bases in between. The CDR3 extends over 15 amino acids. The CDR3 coding sequence is TGTGCCAGCAGAGTGCATGCAGACGGGGGCTACGAGCAGTACTTC. It translates to CASRVHADGGYEQYF.

This clone has just a few counts. The rearrangement joins TRBV7-9 to TRBJ1-4, with a tentative D call TRBD1 (5 bases). CDR1 is SEHNR, CDR2 FQNEAQ, per germline (reference sequence). The CDR3 is 14 residues long. The V and J ends lost 5 bases and 3 bases respectively, with 10 bases between them. The CDR3 DNA is TGTGCCAGCAGCCCAGGGATCCCTAATGAAAAACTGTTTTTT. Translated: CASSPGIPNEKLFF.

The chain has TRBV7-9 and TRBJ1-1; D is unresolved. The germline V gene has CDR1 SEHNR and CDR2 FQNEAQ (reference sequence). V shed 5 bases and J shed 2 bases, with 15 bases lying between them. The CDR3 loop spans 15 amino acids. The CDR3: CASSPLQTSNTEAFF. CDR3 DNA sequence: TGTGCCAGCAGCCCCTTACAGACCTCTAACACTGAAGCTTTCTTT.

The chain links TRBV19 to TRBJ2-3; D is possibly TRBD2 (6 bases). Germline V gene lookup returns CDR1 LNHDA and CDR2 SQIVND (reference sequence). The CDR3 covers 16 residues. V was pared by 5 bases and J by 0 bases, with 15 bases between. The CDR3 is CASSSNSGTSTDTQYF. CDR3 sequence (DNA): TGTGCCAGTAGTTCGAATAGCGGTACTAGCACAGATACGCAGTATTTT.

V is TRBV7-9 and J is TRBJ1-1; D might be TRBD1 (5 bases). This CDR3 comprises 14 residues. From germline, CDR1 is SEHNR and CDR2 FQNEAQ (reference sequence). The V gene lost 0 bases and the J gene lost 2 bases, with 7 bases spanning the gap. The CDR3 loop is CASSLAQGNTEAFF. The CDR3 DNA reads TGTGCCAGCAGCTTAGCGCAGGGTAACACTGAAGCTTTCTTT.

The V gene is TRBV7-2, the J gene TRBJ2-3; 10 bases are a match to TRBD2. Germline CDR1 reads SGHTA; CDR2 reads FQGNSA. This CDR3 has 16 amino acids. Trimming took 1 base from V and 0 from J; bases not matched to a gene: 1. The CDR3 here is CASSLGTSGSTDTQYF. The CDR3 nucleotides read TGTGCCAGCAGCTTAGGGACTAGCGGAAGCACAGATACGCAGTATTTT.

In DNA form, the CDR3 reads TGTGCCAGCAGCCTACAGGGGACAGAGACCCAGTACTTC. It specifies CASSLQGTETQYF. This chain uses TRBV5-4 with TRBJ2-5; 7 positions match TRBD1. CDR1 and CDR2 from the germline V gene are SGHNT and YYREEE (reference sequence). The CDR3 consists of 13 residues. The junction had 4 bases not matched to a gene; V was cut back by 4 bases and J by 4 bases.

This rearrangement joins TRBV9 to TRBJ2-1; 9 bases map to TRBD2. In germline, CDR1 is SGDLS, CDR2 YYNGEE. V trimming: 1 base; J trimming: 4 bases; junction bases outside the gene matches: 15. The CDR3 is 19 residues long. CDR3 nucleotide sequence: TGTGCCAGCAGCGTACGAGTAGCGGGAGCCCCGTTGATTTACAATGAGCAGTTCTTC. Protein product: CASSVRVAGAPLIYNEQFF.

The chain combines TRBV4-3 with TRBJ2-1, with 12 bases matching TRBD2. Trimming at V came to 3 bases and at J to 3 bases, leaving 6 bases not matched to a gene. This CDR3 spans 17 amino acids. Germline loops: CDR1 LGHNA, CDR2 YSLEER. For the CDR3, the DNA is TGCGCCAGCAGCCAGAAAGGACTAGCGGGAAGCTACAATGAGCAGTTCTTC. Protein sequence: CASSQKGLAGSYNEQFF.

J is TRBJ2-5 and V is TRBV29-1, with D possibly being TRBD1 (5 bases). The CDR3 sequence is 13 residues long. Germline V gene sequence: CDR1 SQVTM, CDR2 ANQGSEA. V gave up 1 base and J gave up 4 bases, with 10 bases separating them. CDR3 amino acids: CSVEAARAETQYF. CDR3 nucleotides: TGCAGCGTTGAAGCGGCCAGGGCAGAGACCCAGTACTTC.

The chain uses TRBV4-3 and TRBJ2-7; 8 bases align to TRBD2. The CDR3 is 16 amino acids. Per germline, CDR1 LGHNA and CDR2 YSLEER. The ends lost 1 base at V and 0 bases at J; junction bases unmatched: 5. The CDR3 DNA reads TGCGCCAGCAGCCAAGTTGCCGGGAGGGCCTCCTACGAGCAGTACTTC. The encoded protein is CASSQVAGRASYEQYF.

This chain connects TRBV28 to TRBJ2-7, with 12 bases that match TRBD2. The V and J ends lost 5 bases and 2 bases, in that order; junction bases with no gene match: 4. The V gene's germline CDR1 is MDHEN and CDR2 SYDVKM. The CDR3 contains 15 residues. The CDR3 DNA follows: TGTGCCAGCAGTCGGACTAGCGGGATCACCTACGAGCAGTACTTC. It is translated as CASSRTSGITYEQYF.

V and J are TRBV29-1 and TRBJ2-7; 16 nucleotides align to TRBD2. The J segment lost 2 bases and the V segment lost 7 bases, leaving 2 bases of the junction unmatched. Germline V gene lookup returns CDR1 SQVTM and CDR2 ANQGSEA. CDR3 length equals 14 residues. The CDR3 nucleotides read TGCAGCGCCGGGACTAGCGGGAGGGCCTACGAGCAGTACTTC. This gives the protein CSAGTSGRAYEQYF.

The chain is built from TRBV9 and TRBJ2-7, with 9 positions matching TRBD2. In germline, CDR1 is SGDLS, CDR2 YYNGEE. The CDR3 sequence is 15 residues long. V lost 4 bases, J lost 7 bases, and 12 bases stayed unmatched. The CDR3 is CASSPGESGGLEQYF. DNA for the CDR3: TGTGCCAGCAGCCCCGGGGAGAGCGGGGGGCTAGAGCAGTACTTC.

The rearrangement uses TRBV5-6 and TRBJ1-1; D not resolved. Germline V gene lookup returns CDR1 SGHDT and CDR2 YYEEEE. This CDR3 is built from 17 residues. Trimming pared 0 bases from V and 4 bases from J, leaving 19 bases between. The CDR3 coding sequence is TGTGCCAGCAGCTTGGCGCGGATTTTCCGGGGAGTCACTGAAGCTTTCTTT. It codes for CASSLARIFRGVTEAFF.

The V call is TRBV5-1, the J call TRBJ2-3; no definite D call. Looked up from germline, CDR1 is SGHRS and CDR2 is YFSETQ. The CDR3 consists of 14 residues. V was clipped by 2 bases and J by 0 bases, with 7 bases between them. CDR3 loop: CASSFLRSTDTQYF. CDR3 DNA sequence: TGCGCCAGCAGCTTTTTGCGTAGCACAGATACGCAGTATTTT.

This clone showed up just once. The chain has TRBV6-6 and TRBJ1-5; tentatively, D is TRBD1 (6 bases). Deletions cut 5 bases from V and 5 bases from J, with 16 bases between. Germline values: CDR1 MNHNY, CDR2 SVGAGI (reference sequence). The length of the CDR3 is 15 residues. CDR3 nucleotides: TGTGCCAGCAGTGCCCCGAGGGACACCCATCAGCCCCAGCATTTT. This encodes CASSAPRDTHQPQHF.

This rearrangement joins TRBV29-1 to TRBJ2-1, with a weak D call TRBD1 (6 bases). The germline V and J ends were trimmed by 7 bases and 5 bases, with 15 bases remaining between them. CDR3 length: 13 residues. In germline, CDR1 is SQVTM, CDR2 ANQGSEA. CDR3 bases: TGCAGCGCTGCTGGGCAGGGGAACAATGAGCAGTTCTTC. Translated: CSAAGQGNNEQFF.